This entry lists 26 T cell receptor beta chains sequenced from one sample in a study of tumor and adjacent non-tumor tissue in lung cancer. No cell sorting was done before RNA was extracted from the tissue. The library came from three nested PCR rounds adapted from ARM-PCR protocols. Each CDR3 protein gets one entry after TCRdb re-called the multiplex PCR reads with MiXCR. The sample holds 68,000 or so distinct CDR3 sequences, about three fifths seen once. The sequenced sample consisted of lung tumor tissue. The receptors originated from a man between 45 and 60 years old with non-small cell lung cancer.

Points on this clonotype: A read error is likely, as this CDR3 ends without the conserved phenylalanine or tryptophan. In DNA, the CDR3 is TGCAGCGTTGCGGGACTAGCGGGAACCCTTGCAGATACGCAGTATTCT. Its translation: CSVAGLAGTLADTQYS. The genes are TRBV29-1 and TRBJ2-3; TRBD2 matches at 13 bases. The CDR3 runs 16 residues. Per the germline V gene, CDR1 is SQVTM and CDR2 is ANQGSEA. Trimming at V came to 4 bases and at J to 4 bases, leaving 8 bases not matched to a gene.

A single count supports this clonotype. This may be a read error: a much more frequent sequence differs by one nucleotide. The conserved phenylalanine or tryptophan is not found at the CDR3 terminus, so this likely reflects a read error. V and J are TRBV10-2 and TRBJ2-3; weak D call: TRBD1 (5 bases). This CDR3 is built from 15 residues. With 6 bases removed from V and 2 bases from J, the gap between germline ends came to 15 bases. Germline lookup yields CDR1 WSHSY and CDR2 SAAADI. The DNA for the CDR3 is TGCGCCAGCAGAGACCAGGGCAGACCCACAGATACGCAGTATTCT. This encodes CASRDQGRPTDTQYS.

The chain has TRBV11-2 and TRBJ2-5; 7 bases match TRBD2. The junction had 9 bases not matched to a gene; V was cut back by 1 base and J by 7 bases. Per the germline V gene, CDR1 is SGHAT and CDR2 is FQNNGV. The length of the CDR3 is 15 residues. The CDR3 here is CASSLVGERGVTQYF. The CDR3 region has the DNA TGTGCCAGCAGCTTAGTTGGGGAGCGGGGAGTGACCCAGTACTTC.

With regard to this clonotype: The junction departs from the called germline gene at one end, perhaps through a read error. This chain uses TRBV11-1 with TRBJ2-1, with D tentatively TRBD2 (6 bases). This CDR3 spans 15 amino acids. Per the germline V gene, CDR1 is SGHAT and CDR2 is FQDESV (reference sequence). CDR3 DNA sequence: TGTGCCGGCAGCCGGTCCACGGGGGACTACAATGAGCAGTTCTTC. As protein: CAGSRSTGDYNEQFF.

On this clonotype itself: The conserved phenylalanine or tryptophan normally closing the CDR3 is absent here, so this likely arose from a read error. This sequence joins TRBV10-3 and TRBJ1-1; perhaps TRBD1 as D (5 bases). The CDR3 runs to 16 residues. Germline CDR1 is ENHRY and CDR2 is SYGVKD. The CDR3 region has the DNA TGTACCATCAGTGAGTCAGGTAGGGGCTTGAACACTGAAGCTTTCTTA. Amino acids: CTISESGRGLNTEAFL.

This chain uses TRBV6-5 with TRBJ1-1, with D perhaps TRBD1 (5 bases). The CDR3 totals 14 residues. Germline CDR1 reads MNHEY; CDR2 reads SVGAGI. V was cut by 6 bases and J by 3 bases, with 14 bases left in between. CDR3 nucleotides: TGTGCCAGCAGCAGCCTGGGACGGGACACTGAAGCTTTCTTT. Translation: CASSSLGRDTEAFF.

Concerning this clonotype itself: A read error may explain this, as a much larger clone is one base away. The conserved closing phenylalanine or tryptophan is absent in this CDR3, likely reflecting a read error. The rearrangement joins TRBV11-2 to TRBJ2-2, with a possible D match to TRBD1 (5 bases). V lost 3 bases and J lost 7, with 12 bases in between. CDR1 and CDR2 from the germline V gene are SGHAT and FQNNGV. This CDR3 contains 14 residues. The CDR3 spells CASSLSGFGGELFY. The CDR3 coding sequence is TGTGCCAGCAGCTTGTCAGGGTTTGGCGGGGAGCTGTTTTAT.

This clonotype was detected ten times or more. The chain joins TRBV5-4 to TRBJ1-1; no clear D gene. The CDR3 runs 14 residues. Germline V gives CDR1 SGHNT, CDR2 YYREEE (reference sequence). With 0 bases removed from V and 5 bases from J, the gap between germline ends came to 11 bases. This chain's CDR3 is CASSLGNGETEAFF. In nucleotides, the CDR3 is TGTGCCAGCAGCTTGGGGAATGGGGAGACTGAAGCTTTCTTT.

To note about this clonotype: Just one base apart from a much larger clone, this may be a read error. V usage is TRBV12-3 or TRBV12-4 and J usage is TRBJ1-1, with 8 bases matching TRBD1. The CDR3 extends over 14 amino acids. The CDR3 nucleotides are TGTGCCAGCAGGTTGGCAGGGGGCCCCACTGAAACTTTCTTT. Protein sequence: CASRLAGGPTETFF.

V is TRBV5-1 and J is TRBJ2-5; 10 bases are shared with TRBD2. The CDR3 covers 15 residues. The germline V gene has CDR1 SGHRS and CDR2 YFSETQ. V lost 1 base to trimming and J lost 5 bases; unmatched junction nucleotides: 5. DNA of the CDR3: TGCGCCAGCAGCTTGTCCAGCGGGGGGGCGGAGACCCAGTACTTC. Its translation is CASSLSSGGAETQYF.

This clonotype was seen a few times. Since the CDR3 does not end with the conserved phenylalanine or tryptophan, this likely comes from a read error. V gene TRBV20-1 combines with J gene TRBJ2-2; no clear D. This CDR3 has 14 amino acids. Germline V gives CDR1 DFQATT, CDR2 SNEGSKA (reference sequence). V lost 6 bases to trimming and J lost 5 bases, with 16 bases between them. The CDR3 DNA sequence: TGCAGTGCCTATTCTATGGGGATAACCGGGGAGCTGTTTTCT. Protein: CSAYSMGITGELFS.

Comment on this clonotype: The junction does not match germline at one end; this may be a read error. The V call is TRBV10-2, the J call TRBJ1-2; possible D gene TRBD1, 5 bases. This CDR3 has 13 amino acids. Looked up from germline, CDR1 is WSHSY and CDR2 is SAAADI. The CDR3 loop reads CVSSDGGSNAYIF. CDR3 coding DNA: TGCGTCAGCAGTGATGGGGGAAGTAATGCCTACATCTTC.

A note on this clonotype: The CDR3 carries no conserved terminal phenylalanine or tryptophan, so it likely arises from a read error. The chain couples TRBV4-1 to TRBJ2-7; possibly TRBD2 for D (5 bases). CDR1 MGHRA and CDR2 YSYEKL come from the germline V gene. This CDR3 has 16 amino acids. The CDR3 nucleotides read TGCGCCTGCAGCCAAGTCGCCAGCGGTAGGGCCTACGAGCAGTACTAC. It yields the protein CACSQVASGRAYEQYY.

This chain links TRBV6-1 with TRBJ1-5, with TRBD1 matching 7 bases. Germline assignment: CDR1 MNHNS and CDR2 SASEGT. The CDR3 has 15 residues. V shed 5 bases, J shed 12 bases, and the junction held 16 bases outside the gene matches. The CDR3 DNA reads TGTGCCAGCAGTTCCAGGGGGAATAGCAATCAACACCAGCATTTT. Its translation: CASSSRGNSNQHQHF.

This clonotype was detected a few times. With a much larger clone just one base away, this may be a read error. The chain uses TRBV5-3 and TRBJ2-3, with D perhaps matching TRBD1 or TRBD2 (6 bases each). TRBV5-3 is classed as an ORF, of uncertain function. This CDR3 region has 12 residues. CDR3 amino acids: CARLPRGASIGF. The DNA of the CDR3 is TGTGCCAGACTACCAAGGGGGGCTAGCATCGGGTTT.

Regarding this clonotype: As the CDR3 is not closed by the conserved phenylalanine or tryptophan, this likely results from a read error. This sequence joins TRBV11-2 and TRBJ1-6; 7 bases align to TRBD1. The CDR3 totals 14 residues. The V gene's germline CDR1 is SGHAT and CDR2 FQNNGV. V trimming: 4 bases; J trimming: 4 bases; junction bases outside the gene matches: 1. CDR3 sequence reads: CASSWGQYNSPLHS. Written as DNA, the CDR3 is TGTGCCAGCAGCTGGGGACAGTATAATTCACCCCTCCACTCT.

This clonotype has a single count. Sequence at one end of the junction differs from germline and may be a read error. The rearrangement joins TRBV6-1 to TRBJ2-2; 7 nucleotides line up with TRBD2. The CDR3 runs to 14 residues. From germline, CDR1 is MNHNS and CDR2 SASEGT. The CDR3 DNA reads TGTGCCAGCAGTGAGACCACTGCGGGCGGGGGGCTGTTTTTT. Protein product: CASSETTAGGGLFF.

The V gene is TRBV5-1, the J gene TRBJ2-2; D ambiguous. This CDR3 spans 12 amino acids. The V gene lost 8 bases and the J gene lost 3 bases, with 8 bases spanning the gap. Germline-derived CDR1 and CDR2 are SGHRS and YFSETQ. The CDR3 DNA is TGCGCCAGTACCCCAGACACCGGGGAGCTGTTTTTT. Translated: CASTPDTGELFF. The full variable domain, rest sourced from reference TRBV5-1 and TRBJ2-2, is KAGVTQTPRYLIKTRGQQVTLSCSPISGHRSVSWYQQTPGQGLQFLFEYFSETQRNKGNFPGRFSGRQFSNSRSEMNVSTLELGDSALYLCASTPDTGELFFGEGSRLTVL.

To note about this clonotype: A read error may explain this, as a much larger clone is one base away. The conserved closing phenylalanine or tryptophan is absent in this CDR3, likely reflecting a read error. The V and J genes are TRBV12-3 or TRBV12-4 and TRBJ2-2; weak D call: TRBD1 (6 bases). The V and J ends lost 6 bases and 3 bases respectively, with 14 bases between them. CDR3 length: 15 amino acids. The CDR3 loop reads CASRRQARDTGELFV. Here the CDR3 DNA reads TGTGCCAGCAGGCGACAGGCCCGAGACACCGGGGAGCTGTTTGTT.

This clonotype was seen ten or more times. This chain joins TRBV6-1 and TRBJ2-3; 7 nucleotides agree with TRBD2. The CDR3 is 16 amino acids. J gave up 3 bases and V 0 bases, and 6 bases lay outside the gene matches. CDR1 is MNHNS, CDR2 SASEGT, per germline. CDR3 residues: CASSEAQRGRTDTQYF. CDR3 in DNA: TGTGCCAGCAGTGAAGCGCAGCGGGGAAGGACAGATACGCAGTATTTT.

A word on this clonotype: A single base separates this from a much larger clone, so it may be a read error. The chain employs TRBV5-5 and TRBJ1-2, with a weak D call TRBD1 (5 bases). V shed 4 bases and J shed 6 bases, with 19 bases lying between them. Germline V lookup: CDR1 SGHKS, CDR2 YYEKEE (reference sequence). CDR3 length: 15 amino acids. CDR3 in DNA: TGTGCCAGCAGCCCGGACTGGTCAGGGAACCATGGCTACACCTTC. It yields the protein CASSPDWSGNHGYTF.

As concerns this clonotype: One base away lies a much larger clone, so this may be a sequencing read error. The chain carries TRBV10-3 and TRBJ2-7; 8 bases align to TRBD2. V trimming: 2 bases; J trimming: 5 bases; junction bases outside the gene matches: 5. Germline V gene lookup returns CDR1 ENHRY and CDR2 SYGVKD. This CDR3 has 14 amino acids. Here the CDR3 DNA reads TGTGCCATCAGTGAGATAGCGGGATCCCACGAGCAGTACTTC. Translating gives CAISEIAGSHEQYF.

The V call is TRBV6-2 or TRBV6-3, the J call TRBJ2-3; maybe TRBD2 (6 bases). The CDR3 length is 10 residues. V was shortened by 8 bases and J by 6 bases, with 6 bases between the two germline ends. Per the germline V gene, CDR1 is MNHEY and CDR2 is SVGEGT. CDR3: CASGRDTQYF. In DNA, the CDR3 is TGTGCCAGCGGGAGGGATACGCAGTATTTT.

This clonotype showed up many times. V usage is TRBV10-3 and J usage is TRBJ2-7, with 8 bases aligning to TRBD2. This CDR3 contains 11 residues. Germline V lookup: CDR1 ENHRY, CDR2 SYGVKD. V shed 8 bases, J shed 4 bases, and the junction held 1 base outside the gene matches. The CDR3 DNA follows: TGTGCCATCTCGGGGGGGTACGAGCAGTACTTC. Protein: CAISGGYEQYF.

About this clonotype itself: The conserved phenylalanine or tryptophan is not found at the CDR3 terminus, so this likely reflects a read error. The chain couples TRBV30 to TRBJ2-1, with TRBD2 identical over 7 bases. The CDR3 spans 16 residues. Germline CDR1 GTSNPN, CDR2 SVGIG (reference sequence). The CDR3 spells CAWMDVQRTRKNGQFI. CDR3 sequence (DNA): TGTGCCTGGATGGACGTTCAAAGGACTAGAAAAAATGGGCAGTTCATC.

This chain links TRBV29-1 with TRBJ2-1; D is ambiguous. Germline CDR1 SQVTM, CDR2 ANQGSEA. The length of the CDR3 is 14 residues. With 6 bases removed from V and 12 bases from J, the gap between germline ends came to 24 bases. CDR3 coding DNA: TGCAGCGTCGTGGGTGGGTTAGGGATGGATGGGCAGTTCTTC. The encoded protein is CSVVGGLGMDGQFF.